A selection of T cell receptor beta chains follows, all from one sample in a study of Tregs in tolerant kidney transplant recipients. Produced via immunoSEQ multiplex PCR; TCRdb's table is partial and in-frame only. The sample has approximately 66,000 clones; 70% to 90% are singletons. Material: Tregs from blood, obtained before the transplant. The source is a human donor who received a combined kidney and bone marrow transplant. Both conserved end residues are part of each CDR3. Each record gives: D gene, J gene, V gene, clone size, CDR3 DNA, CDR3 protein. The D gene is left open where the match is weak. Part of the rows lack a size; the others show once, few, many or a class for expanded clones.

TRBD1 | TRBJ2-5 | TRBV5-4 | NA | TGTGCCAGCAGCCCCCGGACAGGTGCCCTCCAAGAGACCCAGTACTTC | CASSPRTGALQETQYF
NA | TRBJ2-2 | TRBV18 | NA | TGTGCCAGCTCACAGGGAATCGTAAGACCCTCTAACACCGGGGAGCTGTTTTTT | CASSQGIVRPSNTGELFF
NA | TRBJ1-1 | TRBV6-5 | NA | TGTGCCAGCAGACCCAGGGTGGTGAACACTGAAGCTTTCTTT | CASRPRVVNTEAFF
NA | TRBJ2-3 | TRBV19 | NA | TGTGCCAGTAGTCCCAGCGTGAACACAGATACGCAGTATTTT | CASSPSVNTDTQYF
NA | TRBJ1-6 | TRBV6-5 | NA | TGTGCCAGCAGCCCCAGGGATTCACCCCTCCACTTT | CASSPRDSPLHF
NA | TRBJ1-6 | TRBV6-1 | NA | TGTGCCAGCAGTGCTTACCCCGGGGTTGGGAATTCACCCCTCCACTTT | CASSAYPGVGNSPLHF
TRBD1 | TRBJ1-2 | TRBV4-3 | NA | TGCGCCAGCAGACGGACAGGGGTGGCGGGCGGTGGCTACACCTTC | CASRRTGVAGGGYTF
NA | TRBJ1-2 | TRBV15 | NA | TGTGCCACCAGCAGAGATTCGGGACCTCCAACCTATGGCTACACCTTC | CATSRDSGPPTYGYTF
NA | TRBJ1-2 | TRBV19 | NA | TGTGCCAGTACCCCCACCGGGCGGGGGACCTATGGCTACACCTTC | CASTPTGRGTYGYTF
NA | TRBJ1-1 | TRBV6-5 | NA | TGTGCCAGCAGTTTCCTAGGACGGCTGATGAACACTGAAGCTTTCTTT | CASSFLGRLMNTEAFF
NA | TRBJ2-7 | TRBV5-6 | NA | TGTGCCAGCAGGATCTACGGGGACTTTCGGGACGAGCAGTACTTC | CASRIYGDFRDEQYF
NA | TRBJ2-7 | TRBV19 | NA | TGTGCCAGTAGTATAAATCCCGGGCTCTCCTACGAGCAGTACTTC | CASSINPGLSYEQYF
NA | TRBJ1-2 | TRBV2 | NA | TGTGCCAGCAGTCGAAGGACAGAGAACTATGGCTACACCTTC | CASSRRTENYGYTF
NA | TRBJ1-4 | TRBV7-2 | NA | TGTGCCAGCAGCACTGGACCGGGGGAAAAACTGTTTTTT | CASSTGPGEKLFF
NA | TRBJ2-7 | TRBV28 | NA | TGTGCCAGCAGTTTATTTGGCGCCCGCTTGGACGAGCAGTACTTC | CASSLFGARLDEQYF
NA | TRBJ2-1 | TRBV9 | NA | TGTGCCAGCAGCGTAGGTTTTTACAATGAGCAGTTCTTC | CASSVGFYNEQFF
NA | TRBJ2-7 | TRBV5-4 | NA | TGTGCCAGCAGCTCAGGCCTAACCTACGAGCAGTACTTC | CASSSGLTYEQYF
NA | TRBJ1-5 | TRBV10-2 | NA | TGCGCCAGCAGTGATACAAGGGGCATGGGTCAGCCCCAGCATTTT | CASSDTRGMGQPQHF
TRBD2 | TRBJ2-3 | TRBV7-9 | NA | TGTGCCAGCAGCTTAGGGGCGGGGGGCCTATTAAACGGGCCAGATACGCAGTATTTT | CASSLGAGGLLNGPDTQYF
TRBD2 | TRBJ2-1 | TRBV2 | NA | TGTGCCAGCAAGGACCTTACCTGGGGGCTAGCGGGAATCTACAATGAGCAGTTCTTC | CASKDLTWGLAGIYNEQFF
NA | TRBJ1-2 | TRBV27 | NA | TGTGCCAGCAGTTTAAGGTCTCAGGTTAGCTATGGCTACACCTTC | CASSLRSQVSYGYTF
TRBD2 | TRBJ2-3 | TRBV6-1 | NA | TGTGCCAGCAGTGTCGGGGGGGGACGCACAGATACGCAGTATTTT | CASSVGGGRTDTQYF
NA | TRBJ2-7 | TRBV11-2 | NA | TGTGCCAGCAGCCCCGCACCGGGAGTCGTCTACGAGCAGTACTTC | CASSPAPGVVYEQYF
NA | TRBJ2-3 | TRBV10-2 | few | TGCGCCAGCGCCGCCCTGGGTACGCAGTATTTT | CASAALGTQYF
NA | TRBJ1-1 | TRBV5-1 | NA | TGCGCCAGCAGCTTGGCCGGGGGGAATCCGAACACTGAAGCTTTCTTT | CASSLAGGNPNTEAFF
NA | TRBJ2-2 | TRBV7-9 | NA | TGTGCCAGCAGCTCCGTTGGTGGAGGGGAGCTGTTTTTT | CASSSVGGGELFF
NA | TRBJ2-7 | TRBV28 | few | TGTGCCAGCAGCCCCGAGACCCTGTATTGGACACAGCAGTACTTC | CASSPETLYWTQQYF
NA | TRBJ2-3 | TRBV5-1 | NA | TGCGCCAGCAGCTTCAGGGACACAGATACGCAGTATTTT | CASSFRDTDTQYF
NA | TRBJ2-7 | TRBV7-9 | NA | TGTGCCAGCAGCCCCAGCTACAGGTCCATTAACGAGCAGTACTTC | CASSPSYRSINEQYF
NA | TRBJ1-3 | TRBV5-4 | few | TGTGCCAGCAGCTTGGAGGGAGGGGCCACCTCTGGAAACACCATATATTTT | CASSLEGGATSGNTIYF
NA | TRBJ2-1 | TRBV19 | NA | TGTGCCAGTAGTGACCAACACTCGGGGGAGCAGTTCTTC | CASSDQHSGEQFF
NA | TRBJ2-5 | TRBV29-1 | NA | TGCAGCGTTGAAGAACAGGACCCCCCGTCCCAGTACTTC | CSVEEQDPPSQYF
NA | TRBJ2-1 | TRBV9 | NA | TGTGCCAGCAGCGTCGGTCTAGCTGGTGAGCAGTTCTTC | CASSVGLAGEQFF
TRBD1 | TRBJ1-1 | TRBV7-2 | NA | TGTGCCAGCAGCTTAGTGGGGACAGTGAACACTGAAGCTTTCTTT | CASSLVGTVNTEAFF
NA | TRBJ2-7 | TRBV6-6 | NA | TGTGCCAGCAGTTACTCGAAAGTCGGATCCTACGAGCAGTACTTC | CASSYSKVGSYEQYF
TRBD2 | TRBJ2-7 | TRBV19 | NA | TGTGCCAGTAAGGCGGGAGGGCCTAACGAGCAGTACTTC | CASKAGGPNEQYF
NA | TRBJ2-7 | TRBV9 | NA | TGTGCCAGCAGCACCCGGACCCCACGCGAGCAGTACTTC | CASSTRTPREQYF
NA | TRBJ1-5 | TRBV18 | NA | TGTGCCAGCTCACAGCCCAATCAGCCCCAGCATTTT | CASSQPNQPQHF
NA | TRBJ2-7 | TRBV5-6 | NA | TGTGCCAGCGACCGCGGGGTCTCTGATTACGAGCAGTACTTC | CASDRGVSDYEQYF
TRBD1 | TRBJ2-7 | TRBV6-5 | NA | TGTGCCAGCAGTTGGGACAGGGGGGGCTACGAGCAGTACTTC | CASSWDRGGYEQYF
TRBD1 | TRBJ1-1 | TRBV13 | NA | TGTGCCAGCAGCTTAGGGACAGGGAGAGTGAACACTGAAGCTTTCTTT | CASSLGTGRVNTEAFF
NA | TRBJ2-1 | TRBV10-3 | NA | TGTGCCATCAGTACGAGCGGACCCGCGCCCAATGAGCAGTTCTTC | CAISTSGPAPNEQFF
NA | TRBJ1-3 | TRBV4-1 | NA | TGCGCCAGCAGCCAAGTAGGCCGCACATACTCTGGAAACACCATATATTTT | CASSQVGRTYSGNTIYF
TRBD2 | TRBJ2-5 | TRBV28 | NA | TGTGCCAGCGCAACGTGGGGACTAGCGAGGAGCGTCTGGGAGACCCAGTACTTC | CASATWGLARSVWETQYF
NA | TRBJ2-3 | TRBV6-5 | NA | TGTGCCAGCAGTTATTCCGGCCCTAATCCCACAGATACGCAGTATTTT | CASSYSGPNPTDTQYF
NA | TRBJ1-3 | TRBV15 | NA | TGTGCCACCAGCAGAGCAGGTAGCGGAAACACCATATATTTT | CATSRAGSGNTIYF
NA | TRBJ1-2 | TRBV4-3 | NA | TGCGCCAGCAGCCAAGAGTACATGGGTAGGAATGGCTACACCTTC | CASSQEYMGRNGYTF
NA | TRBJ2-3 | TRBV11-2 | NA | TGTGCCAGCAGCCCTAGTGGCACAGATACGCAGTATTTT | CASSPSGTDTQYF
NA | TRBJ2-6 | TRBV5-1 | NA | TGCGCCAGCAGCTTGGTCACTGGCGGGTCTGGGGCCAACGTCCTGACTTTC | CASSLVTGGSGANVLTF
TRBD1 | TRBJ1-2 | TRBV19 | NA | TGTGCCAGTAGGGGACAGGGAGCTAACTATGGCTACACCTTC | CASRGQGANYGYTF
NA | TRBJ2-5 | TRBV19 | NA | TGTGCCAGTAGTATAGGGGGGAGAAGCGAGACCCAGTACTTC | CASSIGGRSETQYF
NA | TRBJ1-2 | TRBV5-5 | NA | TGTGCCAGCAGCTTGGAGGGAGCTCAGGGTTCTGTAACCTTC | CASSLEGAQGSVTF
NA | TRBJ1-3 | TRBV7-2 | NA | TGTGCCAGCAGCACCCAGACACAAGGGCAAGGAAACACCATATATTTT | CASSTQTQGQGNTIYF
TRBD1 | TRBJ1-1 | TRBV18 | NA | TGTGCCAGCTTTGCGGACAGGCTCGGCACTGAAGCTTTCTTT | CASFADRLGTEAFF
TRBD1 | TRBJ2-1 | TRBV29-1 | NA | TGCAGCGTTGATAAAGGGACAGGGTATAATGAGCAGTTCTTC | CSVDKGTGYNEQFF
NA | TRBJ1-6 | TRBV19 | NA | TGTGCCAGTAGTAACCTAGGGTCACCCCTCCACTTT | CASSNLGSPLHF
NA | TRBJ1-1 | TRBV5-6 | once | TGTGCCAGCAGCTTGGGACGGTGGAACACTGAAGCTTTCTTT | CASSLGRWNTEAFF